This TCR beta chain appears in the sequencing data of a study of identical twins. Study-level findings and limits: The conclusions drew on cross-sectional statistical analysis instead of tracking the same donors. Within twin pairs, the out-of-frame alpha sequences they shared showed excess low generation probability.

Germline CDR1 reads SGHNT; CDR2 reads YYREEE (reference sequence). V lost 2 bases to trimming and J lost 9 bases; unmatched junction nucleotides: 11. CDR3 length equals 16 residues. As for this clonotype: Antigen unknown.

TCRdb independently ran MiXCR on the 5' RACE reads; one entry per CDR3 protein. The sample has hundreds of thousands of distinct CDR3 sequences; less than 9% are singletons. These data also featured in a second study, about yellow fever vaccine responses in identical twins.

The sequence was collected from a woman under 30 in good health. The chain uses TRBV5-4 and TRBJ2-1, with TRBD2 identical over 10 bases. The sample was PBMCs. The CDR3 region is CASSFPSGSRVAEQFF. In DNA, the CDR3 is TGTGCCAGCAGCTTTCCTAGCGGGAGTCGGGTTGCTGAGCAGTTCTTC.